Sequencing of this T cell receptor beta chain was carried out in a study of T cell responses to AZD1222 COVID-19 vaccine. Produced via immunoSEQ multiplex PCR; TCRdb's table is partial and in-frame only. The data hold around 180,000 clones, with 88% observed a single time. This TCR was recovered from an adult who received the AZD1222 COVID-19 vaccine. Sequencing used peripheral blood, obtained 28 days after the second AZD1222 dose.

CDR3 region: CASRLAGFTDTQYF. CDR3 nucleotides: TGTGCCAGCAGGCTAGCGGGATTCACAGATACGCAGTATTTT. J is TRBJ2-3 and V is TRBV6-8; 9 bases agree with TRBD2. Germline values: CDR1 MNHGY, CDR2 SAAAGT. Trimming removed 6 bases from V and 2 bases from J; junction bases left unmatched: 3. This CDR3 contains 14 residues.